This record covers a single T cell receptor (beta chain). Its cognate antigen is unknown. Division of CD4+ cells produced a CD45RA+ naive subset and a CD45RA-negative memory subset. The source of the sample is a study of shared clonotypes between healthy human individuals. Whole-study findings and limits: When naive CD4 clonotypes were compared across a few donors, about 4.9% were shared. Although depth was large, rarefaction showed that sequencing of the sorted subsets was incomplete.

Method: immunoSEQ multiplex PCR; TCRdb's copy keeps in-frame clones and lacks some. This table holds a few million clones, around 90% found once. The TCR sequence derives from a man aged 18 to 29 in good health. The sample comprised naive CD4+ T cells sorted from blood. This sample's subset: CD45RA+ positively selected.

The CDR3 region is CASRGEQFF. CDR3 coding DNA: TGTGCCAGCCGAGGTGAGCAGTTCTTC. The chain carries TRBV2 and TRBJ2-1; D unresolved. V lost 8 bases to trimming and J lost 9 bases, with 5 bases between them. The CDR3 loop spans 9 amino acids. CDR1 and CDR2 from the germline V gene are SNHLY and FYNNEI.